These T cell receptor beta chains were read from a single sample in a study of T cells in Graves' hyperthyroidism and ophthalmopathy. TCRdb fed the multiplex PCR reads into MiXCR, producing one record per CDR3 protein. In the table there are 490,000 or so distinct CDR3 sequences, roughly 23% of which are singletons. Sequencing input: blood. Receptor source: a woman in her 70s with Graves' ophthalmopathy. Both conserved end residues are part of each CDR3. The order of the fields is J gene, V gene, D gene, clone size, CDR3 protein, CDR3 DNA. D genes are given only for firm matches. Not all rows give a size; the values are once, few, many and, for expanded clones, a class.

j_gene: TRBJ2-1
v_gene: TRBV20-1
d_gene: TRBD1
abundance: NA
CDR3aa: CSAQTGGKEQFF
CDR3nt: TGCAGTGCTCAGACAGGGGGGAAGGAGCAGTTCTTC

j_gene: TRBJ2-5
v_gene: TRBV28
d_gene: TRBD2
abundance: many
CDR3aa: CASRIGLAGVPETQYF
CDR3nt: TGTGCCAGCAGGATTGGGCTAGCGGGAGTTCCAGAGACCCAGTACTTC

j_gene: TRBJ1-3
v_gene: TRBV6-1
d_gene: NA
abundance: few
CDR3aa: CASAPGSGNTIYF
CDR3nt: TGTGCTTCAGCACCCGGCTCTGGAAACACCATATATTTT

j_gene: TRBJ1-2
v_gene: TRBV20-1
d_gene: NA
abundance: few
CDR3aa: CSARPPGGGNYGYTF
CDR3nt: TGCAGTGCTAGACCCCCAGGAGGGGGTAACTATGGCTACACCTTC

j_gene: TRBJ2-7
v_gene: TRBV20-1
d_gene: NA
abundance: many
CDR3aa: CSGDRRSYEQYF
CDR3nt: TGCAGTGGTGACAGGCGATCCTACGAGCAGTACTTC

j_gene: TRBJ2-3
v_gene: TRBV6-1
d_gene: NA
abundance: NA
CDR3aa: CASTDSTLYTDTQYF
CDR3nt: TGTGCCAGCACCGACTCAACCCTTTACACAGATACGCAGTATTTT

j_gene: TRBJ2-1
v_gene: TRBV20-1
d_gene: NA
abundance: NA
CDR3aa: CSAHRDTDISYNEQFF
CDR3nt: TGCAGTGCTCACCGGGACACAGATATCTCCTACAATGAGCAGTTCTTC

j_gene: TRBJ2-3
v_gene: TRBV7-3
d_gene: TRBD1
abundance: NA
CDR3aa: CASSFTAGGRDTQYF
CDR3nt: TGTGCCAGCAGCTTTACGGCAGGGGGTAGAGATACGCAGTATTTT

j_gene: TRBJ2-3
v_gene: TRBV6-4
d_gene: TRBD2
abundance: few
CDR3aa: CASSAPSGRFYTQYF
CDR3nt: TGTGCCAGCAGTGCGCCTAGCGGGAGGTTCTATACGCAGTATTTT

j_gene: TRBJ2-1
v_gene: TRBV20-1
d_gene: TRBD2
abundance: many
CDR3aa: CSAPAQVAGDHNEQFF
CDR3nt: TGCAGTGCTCCTGCACAGGTAGCGGGAGACCACAATGAGCAGTTCTTC

j_gene: TRBJ1-1
v_gene: TRBV10-3
d_gene: TRBD1
abundance: NA
CDR3aa: CATAPGQGYTEAFF
CDR3nt: TGTGCCACCGCCCCGGGACAGGGATACACTGAAGCTTTCTTT

j_gene: TRBJ2-2
v_gene: TRBV6-1
d_gene: NA
abundance: few
CDR3aa: CASRGAGQANTGELFF
CDR3nt: TGTGCCAGCAGGGGGGCTGGGCAGGCGAACACCGGGGAGCTGTTTTTT

j_gene: TRBJ2-1
v_gene: TRBV7-3
d_gene: TRBD2
abundance: NA
CDR3aa: CASSLGLAGMSEQFF
CDR3nt: TGTGCCAGCAGCTTGGGACTAGCGGGAATGAGTGAGCAGTTCTTC

j_gene: TRBJ2-5
v_gene: TRBV5-1
d_gene: NA
abundance: few
CDR3aa: CASSSAVAVQTQYF
CDR3nt: TGCGCCAGCAGCTCAGCGGTCGCAGTACAGACCCAGTACTTC

j_gene: TRBJ2-2
v_gene: TRBV9
d_gene: NA
abundance: few
CDR3aa: CASSVARRADTGELFF
CDR3nt: TGTGCCAGCAGCGTGGCCAGGAGGGCCGACACCGGGGAGCTGTTTTTT

j_gene: TRBJ2-3
v_gene: TRBV2
d_gene: TRBD2
abundance: many
CDR3aa: CASKDLSGRGDTQYF
CDR3nt: TGTGCCAGCAAAGATTTGAGCGGGAGAGGGGATACGCAGTATTTT

j_gene: TRBJ1-2
v_gene: TRBV6-2/TRBV6-3
d_gene: NA
abundance: NA
CDR3aa: CASSYPRGGYTF
CDR3nt: TGTGCCAGCAGTTACCCCAGGGGCGGCTACACCTTC

j_gene: TRBJ2-3
v_gene: TRBV4-1
d_gene: NA
abundance: NA
CDR3aa: CASSQPPGLAEHTDTQYF
CDR3nt: TGCGCCAGCAGCCAACCCCCTGGGTTAGCGGAGCACACAGATACGCAGTATTTT

j_gene: TRBJ1-2
v_gene: TRBV18
d_gene: NA
abundance: once
CDR3aa: CASSPKVQAGPGYTF
CDR3nt: TGTGCCAGCTCACCAAAGGTACAGGCAGGTCCTGGCTACACCTTC

j_gene: TRBJ2-7
v_gene: TRBV27
d_gene: NA
abundance: few
CDR3aa: CASSLTPGSYEQYF
CDR3nt: TGTGCCAGCAGTTTAACTCCGGGTTCCTACGAGCAGTACTTC

j_gene: TRBJ1-1
v_gene: TRBV29-1
d_gene: NA
abundance: many
CDR3aa: CSVVDVNTEAFF
CDR3nt: TGCAGCGTTGTAGACGTAAACACTGAAGCTTTCTTT

j_gene: TRBJ1-2
v_gene: TRBV6-1
d_gene: TRBD1
abundance: few
CDR3aa: CASSRTGGWYGYTF
CDR3nt: TGTGCCAGCAGTCGGACAGGGGGCTGGTATGGCTACACCTTC

j_gene: TRBJ2-7
v_gene: TRBV7-3
d_gene: TRBD1
abundance: few
CDR3aa: CASRAGTASSYEQYF
CDR3nt: TGTGCCAGCAGGGCCGGGACAGCCTCCTCCTACGAGCAGTACTTC

j_gene: TRBJ1-2
v_gene: TRBV10-3
d_gene: NA
abundance: NA
CDR3aa: CAISDYAAGYTF
CDR3nt: TGTGCCATCAGTGATTACGCCGCAGGCTACACCTTC

j_gene: TRBJ2-2
v_gene: TRBV7-8
d_gene: NA
abundance: few
CDR3aa: CASSLPGSTGELFF
CDR3nt: TGTGCCAGCAGCTTACCGGGTAGCACCGGGGAGCTGTTTTTT

j_gene: TRBJ2-1
v_gene: TRBV20-1
d_gene: NA
abundance: NA
CDR3aa: CSASGLARENEQFF
CDR3nt: TGCAGTGCTAGCGGTCTAGCTAGAGAAAATGAGCAGTTCTTC

j_gene: TRBJ2-1
v_gene: TRBV5-1
d_gene: NA
abundance: many
CDR3aa: CASSYQTGSYNEQFF
CDR3nt: TGCGCCAGCAGCTACCAAACAGGGTCCTACAATGAGCAGTTCTTC

j_gene: TRBJ1-5
v_gene: TRBV20-1
d_gene: NA
abundance: NA
CDR3aa: CSATSGDQPQHF
CDR3nt: TGCAGTGCAACGTCAGGGGATCAGCCCCAGCATTTT

j_gene: TRBJ1-2
v_gene: TRBV27
d_gene: NA
abundance: few
CDR3aa: CASSIDGLYGYTF
CDR3nt: TGTGCCAGCAGTATCGACGGACTGTATGGCTACACCTTC

j_gene: TRBJ2-5
v_gene: TRBV27
d_gene: NA
abundance: once
CDR3aa: CASSPSLQETQYF
CDR3nt: TGTGCCAGCAGCCCCTCCTTACAAGAGACCCAGTACTTC

j_gene: TRBJ2-2
v_gene: TRBV4-3
d_gene: TRBD1
abundance: NA
CDR3aa: CASSLRLQGAATTGELFF
CDR3nt: TGCGCCAGCAGCCTCCGCCTACAGGGGGCGGCAACCACCGGGGAGCTGTTTTTT

j_gene: TRBJ1-1
v_gene: TRBV11-2
d_gene: NA
abundance: NA
CDR3aa: CASSWQGSAEAFF
CDR3nt: TGTGCCAGCAGCTGGCAGGGGTCTGCTGAAGCTTTCTTT

j_gene: TRBJ1-1
v_gene: TRBV18
d_gene: TRBD1
abundance: NA
CDR3aa: CASSPPGQGVGNTEAFF
CDR3nt: TGTGCCAGCTCACCACCGGGACAGGGGGTCGGGAACACTGAAGCTTTCTTT

j_gene: TRBJ1-1
v_gene: TRBV14
d_gene: NA
abundance: few
CDR3aa: CASSRNGALNTEAFF
CDR3nt: TGTGCCAGCAGTCGAAATGGGGCCCTGAACACTGAAGCTTTCTTT

j_gene: TRBJ2-7
v_gene: TRBV19
d_gene: NA
abundance: NA
CDR3aa: CASSISGTTAYEQYF
CDR3nt: TGTGCCAGTAGTATCTCCGGGACAACAGCCTACGAGCAGTACTTC

j_gene: TRBJ1-2
v_gene: TRBV20-1
d_gene: NA
abundance: NA
CDR3aa: CSATQSYGYGYTF
CDR3nt: TGCAGTGCTACCCAGAGCTACGGCTATGGCTACACCTTC

j_gene: TRBJ1-1
v_gene: TRBV6-5
d_gene: NA
abundance: NA
CDR3aa: CASSYSSQGRDTEAFF
CDR3nt: TGTGCCAGCAGTTACTCTTCTCAGGGGAGGGACACTGAAGCTTTCTTT

j_gene: TRBJ2-2
v_gene: TRBV12-5
d_gene: NA
abundance: NA
CDR3aa: CASGLSGTGELFF
CDR3nt: TGTGCTAGTGGTTTGTCGGGGACCGGGGAGCTGTTTTTT

j_gene: TRBJ2-3
v_gene: TRBV12-3/TRBV12-4
d_gene: NA
abundance: NA
CDR3aa: CASSLIWGFRDTQYF
CDR3nt: TGTGCCAGCAGTTTAATTTGGGGTTTTCGGGATACGCAGTATTTT

j_gene: TRBJ2-1
v_gene: TRBV20-1
d_gene: NA
abundance: NA
CDR3aa: CSASRGGSNEQFF
CDR3nt: TGCAGTGCTAGCCGAGGGGGATCCAATGAGCAGTTCTTC

j_gene: TRBJ1-1
v_gene: TRBV12-5
d_gene: NA
abundance: many
CDR3aa: CASGRDLFHTEAFF
CDR3nt: TGTGCTAGTGGCCGGGACTTGTTCCACACTGAAGCTTTCTTT

j_gene: TRBJ2-7
v_gene: TRBV5-1
d_gene: TRBD2
abundance: NA
CDR3aa: CASSLAGPLSYEQYF
CDR3nt: TGCGCCAGCAGCTTAGCGGGGCCCCTTTCCTACGAGCAGTACTTC

j_gene: TRBJ2-7
v_gene: TRBV19
d_gene: TRBD2
abundance: NA
CDR3aa: CASSMGLAGLEQYF
CDR3nt: TGTGCCAGTAGTATGGGACTAGCGGGACTCGAGCAGTACTTC

j_gene: TRBJ2-5
v_gene: TRBV7-6
d_gene: NA
abundance: NA
CDR3aa: CASSHRGAGWETQYF
CDR3nt: TGTGCCAGCAGCCACCGAGGGGCCGGGTGGGAGACCCAGTACTTC

j_gene: TRBJ2-4
v_gene: TRBV28
d_gene: TRBD1
abundance: few
CDR3aa: CASSFGTGHVAKNIQYF
CDR3nt: TGTGCCAGCAGTTTCGGGACAGGGCATGTAGCCAAAAACATTCAGTACTTC

j_gene: TRBJ2-7
v_gene: TRBV9
d_gene: TRBD2
abundance: NA
CDR3aa: CASSPTGTTAYEQYF
CDR3nt: TGTGCCAGCAGCCCGACCGGGACTACCGCCTACGAGCAGTACTTC

j_gene: TRBJ2-1
v_gene: TRBV7-2
d_gene: TRBD1
abundance: few
CDR3aa: CASSSPLTGGSYNEQFF
CDR3nt: TGTGCCAGCAGCTCTCCCCTGACAGGGGGCTCCTACAATGAGCAGTTCTTC

j_gene: TRBJ1-3
v_gene: TRBV18
d_gene: NA
abundance: NA
CDR3aa: CASSLPANIIYF
CDR3nt: TGTGCCAGCTCCCTTCCTGCGAACATCATATATTTT

j_gene: TRBJ2-3
v_gene: TRBV9
d_gene: TRBD2
abundance: NA
CDR3aa: CASSVTAGGTDTQYF
CDR3nt: TGTGCCAGCAGCGTTACAGCGGGAGGGACAGATACGCAGTATTTT

j_gene: TRBJ1-5
v_gene: TRBV7-9
d_gene: TRBD1
abundance: NA
CDR3aa: CASSSTFRGEPQHF
CDR3nt: TGTGCCAGCAGCTCTACCTTCAGGGGGGAGCCCCAGCATTTT

j_gene: TRBJ1-2
v_gene: TRBV12-3/TRBV12-4
d_gene: NA
abundance: NA
CDR3aa: CASRLGGLYGYTF
CDR3nt: TGTGCCAGCAGGCTAGGGGGTCTTTATGGCTACACCTTC

j_gene: TRBJ2-3
v_gene: TRBV20-1
d_gene: NA
abundance: many
CDR3aa: CSAMGPPDTQYF
CDR3nt: TGCAGTGCTATGGGTCCCCCAGATACGCAGTATTTT

j_gene: TRBJ1-1
v_gene: TRBV7-2
d_gene: TRBD1
abundance: few
CDR3aa: CASSWGQVKTEAFF
CDR3nt: TGTGCCAGCAGCTGGGGACAGGTAAAAACTGAAGCTTTCTTT

j_gene: TRBJ2-7
v_gene: TRBV7-2
d_gene: TRBD1
abundance: many
CDR3aa: CASSLGGTGGYEQYF
CDR3nt: TGTGCCAGCAGCTTAGGAGGGACAGGGGGTTACGAGCAGTACTTC

j_gene: TRBJ2-3
v_gene: TRBV4-1
d_gene: NA
abundance: few
CDR3aa: CASSRSGVVADTQYF
CDR3nt: TGCGCCAGCAGCCGTTCGGGAGTGGTGGCAGATACGCAGTATTTT

j_gene: TRBJ2-2
v_gene: TRBV9
d_gene: TRBD2
abundance: few
CDR3aa: CASSVVAGGAGLGELFF
CDR3nt: TGTGCCAGCAGCGTAGTAGCGGGAGGGGCCGGGCTCGGGGAGCTGTTTTTT

j_gene: TRBJ2-2
v_gene: TRBV9
d_gene: NA
abundance: many
CDR3aa: CASSVALGDGTGELFF
CDR3nt: TGTGCCAGCAGCGTAGCTCTGGGCGATGGCACCGGGGAGCTGTTTTTT

j_gene: TRBJ2-7
v_gene: TRBV20-1
d_gene: TRBD2
abundance: NA
CDR3aa: CSAIFRGLAGGGEQYF
CDR3nt: TGCAGTGCTATCTTTCGAGGACTAGCGGGAGGAGGCGAGCAGTACTTC